What follows are 26 T cell receptor beta chains derived from one specimen sequenced in a study of memory CD4+ T cells and cytomegalovirus serostatus. The sort gate was single viable CD3+CD4+CD8-CD45RO+ cells for memory CD4+ T cells. Produced via immunoSEQ multiplex PCR; TCRdb's table is partial and in-frame only. The repertoire holds about 44,000 clones, with more than 65% as singletons. The sequencing input was memory CD4+ T cells from blood. The receptor set was obtained from an adult in good health and CMV-seronegative.

CDR3 sequence (DNA): TGTGCCAGCAGCTTGGAGTCTGGAAACACCATATATTTT. Amino acid sequence: CASSLESGNTIYF. V is TRBV7-9 and J is TRBJ1-3; D remains unclear. The CDR3 is 13 amino acids. Trimming cost V 3 bases and J 1 base, with 4 bases left between them. CDR1 is SEHNR, CDR2 FQNEAQ, per germline (reference sequence).

This clone was counted between two and nine times. V is TRBV7-9 and J is TRBJ1-6; a weak D match, TRBD1 (5 bases). The V and J ends lost 5 bases and 10 bases respectively, with 21 bases between them. CDR3 size: 16 residues. Per germline, CDR1 SEHNR and CDR2 FQNEAQ (reference sequence). CDR3 amino acids: CASSLGADRWRSPLHF. CDR3 coding DNA: TGTGCCAGCAGCCTCGGGGCCGACAGATGGAGGTCACCCCTCCACTTT.

The chain employs TRBV28 and TRBJ2-2; D gene uncertain. CDR3 length: 14 residues. Germline-derived CDR1 and CDR2 are MDHEN and SYDVKM. V was clipped by 0 bases and J by 6 bases, with 8 bases between them. The CDR3 sequence: CASSLWADAGELFF. The CDR3 bases are TGTGCCAGCAGTTTATGGGCGGACGCCGGGGAGCTGTTTTTT. Supplemented by reference TRBV28 and TRBJ2-2, the full variable domain reads DVKVTQSSRYLVKRTGEKVFLECVQDMDHENMFWYRQDPGLGLRLIYFSYDVKMKEKGDIPEGYSVSREKKERFSLILESASTNQTSMYLCASSLWADAGELFFGEGSRLTVL.

This clone was observed a few times. The chain carries TRBV7-2 and TRBJ1-1, with no clear D. Between the trimmed V and J ends, which lost 6 bases and 1 base, there was a span of 9 bases. Germline CDR1 SGHTA, CDR2 FQGNSA. The CDR3 is made up of 13 amino acids. CDR3: CASRSIWNTEAFF. The CDR3 bases are TGTGCCAGCAGGTCTATTTGGAACACTGAAGCTTTCTTT.

The rearrangement uses TRBV7-2 and TRBJ2-5; D may be TRBD1 or TRBD2 (5 bases each). CDR1 is SGHTA, CDR2 FQGNSA, per germline. The CDR3 loop spans 15 amino acids. Trimming removed 3 bases from V and 6 bases from J, with 17 bases in between. CDR3 protein: CASSLAVGREQTQYF. CDR3 nucleotides: TGTGCCAGCAGCTTGGCGGTGGGCAGGGAGCAGACCCAGTACTTC. The variable domain in full, completed from reference TRBV7-2 and TRBJ2-5, reads GAGVSQSPSNKVTEKGKDVELRCDPISGHTALYWYRQSLGQGLEFLIYFQGNSAPDKSGLPSDRFSAERTGGSVSTLTIQRTQQEDSAVYLCASSLAVGREQTQYFGPGTRLLVL.

The chain links TRBV12-5 to TRBJ1-6, with D unresolved. This CDR3 comprises 14 residues. The V gene lost 6 bases and the J gene lost 8 bases, with 14 bases spanning the gap. Germline CDR1 and CDR2: LGHNT and FRNRAP. CDR3 protein: CASGGGVFDSPLHF. As DNA, the CDR3 is TGTGCTAGTGGGGGTGGGGTATTCGATTCACCCCTCCACTTT.

This clone came up once. V is TRBV18 and J is TRBJ2-7, with 7 bases lining up with TRBD1. After removal of 6 bases from V and 2 bases from J, the junction contained 7 bases not matched to a gene. The CDR3 consists of 14 residues. The V gene's germline CDR1 is KGHSH and CDR2 LQKENI. The CDR3 DNA is TGTGCCAGCTCGCCTCGCCAGGGGGCCTACGAGCAGTACTTC. Translation: CASSPRQGAYEQYF.

This clone was counted only a few times. CDR3 protein: CASSLDMNTEAFF. The DNA for the CDR3 is TGTGCCAGCAGCCTAGACATGAACACTGAAGCTTTCTTT. The chain has TRBV7-6 and TRBJ1-1; unclear D gene. Trimming removed 5 bases at V and 0 bases at J, with 7 bases between. This CDR3 has 13 residues. Germline V gene sequence: CDR1 SGHVS, CDR2 FNYEAQ.

The chain carries TRBV4-2 and TRBJ1-3, with D hard to call. This CDR3 is built from 16 residues. V lost 0 bases and J 4 bases, leaving 13 bases between the germline ends. Germline CDR1 and CDR2: LGHNA and YNFKEQ. The CDR3 is CASSQDSGSFGNTIYF. CDR3 DNA sequence: TGTGCCAGCAGCCAAGATTCGGGCAGTTTCGGAAACACCATATATTTT.

The J gene is TRBJ1-3, the V gene TRBV9; 7 bases map to TRBD1. The germline CDR1 and CDR2 sequences are SGDLS and YYNGEE. V lost 3 bases to trimming and J lost 5 bases; unmatched junction nucleotides: 8. The CDR3 extends over 15 amino acids. CDR3 amino acids: CASSAGTAHRNTIYF. CDR3 coding DNA: TGTGCCAGCAGCGCCGGGACAGCACATAGAAACACCATATATTTT.

This chain joins TRBV4-1 and TRBJ1-1; D is ambiguous. Between the trimmed V and J ends, which lost 4 bases and 6 bases, there was a span of 9 bases. The CDR3 is 12 residues long. CDR1 and CDR2 (germline): MGHRA, YSYEKL. The CDR3 loop reads CASSPDLAEAFF. In nucleotides, the CDR3 is TGCGCCAGCAGCCCGGACTTGGCTGAAGCTTTCTTT.

There are a few counts of this clone. The chain links TRBV11-3 to TRBJ1-1, with D possibly being TRBD1 (5 bases). CDR1 and CDR2 from the germline V gene are SGHNT and YENEEA. V lost 5 bases to trimming and J lost 5 bases, with 12 bases between them. The CDR3 runs to 13 residues. CDR3 region: CASSLRDNTEAFF. In nucleotides, the CDR3 is TGTGCCAGCAGCCTCAGGGATAATACTGAAGCTTTCTTT.

The chain couples TRBV11-3 to TRBJ1-5; D gene uncertain. Germline loops: CDR1 SGHNT, CDR2 YENEEA. Trimming removed 2 bases at V and 5 bases at J, with 7 bases between. The CDR3 contains 13 residues. The CDR3 region is CASSLNPDQPQHF. The CDR3 nucleotides read TGTGCCAGCAGCTTAAACCCGGATCAGCCCCAGCATTTT.

The V and J genes are TRBV27 and TRBJ1-1; 7 nucleotides agree with TRBD1. CDR1 MNHEY and CDR2 SMNVEV come from the germline V gene (reference sequence). V lost 6 bases to trimming and J lost 0 bases; unmatched junction nucleotides: 10. The CDR3 has 16 amino acids. CDR3 nucleotides: TGTGCCAGCAGCCGGATAGGGGGCGTCATGAACACTGAAGCTTTCTTT. It encodes CASSRIGGVMNTEAFF.

Here the CDR3 DNA reads TGCAGCGTTGTAGGCGGGGGGGAATACAATGAGCAGTTCTTC. This sequence encodes CSVVGGGEYNEQFF. V gene TRBV29-1 combines with J gene TRBJ2-1, with TRBD2 matching over 9 bases. The CDR3 length is 14 residues. V lost 4 bases to trimming and J lost 4 bases; unmatched junction nucleotides: 5. In germline, CDR1 is SQVTM, CDR2 ANQGSEA.

A word on this clone: One end of the junction does not line up with germline, which may come from a read error. The rearrangement uses TRBV6-1 and TRBJ2-7, with D possibly being TRBD1 or TRBD2 (5 bases each). The germline V gene has CDR1 MNHNS and CDR2 SASEGT. CDR3 length: 13 residues. The CDR3 spells CASSPGPPYEQYF. In nucleotides, the CDR3 is TGCGCCAGCAGCCCGGGACCCCCCTACGAGCAGTACTTC.

This clone was seen a few times. The rearrangement joins TRBV4-1 to TRBJ2-4; TRBD2 aligns across 10 bases. CDR3 length equals 19 residues. J was trimmed by 0 bases and V by 4 bases; bases with no gene match: 12. Germline values: CDR1 MGHRA, CDR2 YSYEKL. CDR3 coding DNA: TGCGCCAGCAGCCCCCCGCGTAGCGGGGGGCCCCTAGCCAAAAACATTCAGTACTTC. Translating it yields CASSPPRSGGPLAKNIQYF.

The chain employs TRBV9 and TRBJ1-4; D remains ambiguous. This CDR3 region has 14 residues. Germline CDR1 is SGDLS and CDR2 is YYNGEE. Trimming pared 2 bases from V and 7 bases from J, leaving 12 bases between. The CDR3 loop is CASSVLTNGEKLFF. The DNA of the CDR3 is TGTGCCAGCAGCGTTTTGACTAATGGTGAAAAACTGTTTTTT.

This chain joins TRBV6-5 and TRBJ2-7, with D tentatively TRBD1 or TRBD2 (5 bases each). V was trimmed by 8 bases and J by 2 bases, leaving 16 bases between them. The CDR3 totals 14 residues. CDR1 MNHEY and CDR2 SVGAGI come from the germline V gene. CDR3 region: CASVTEGMAYEQYF. The CDR3 DNA follows: TGTGCCAGCGTAACAGAGGGGATGGCCTACGAGCAGTACTTC.

The chain uses TRBV29-1 and TRBJ1-1; 7 nucleotides agree with TRBD1. The germline gives CDR1 SQVTM, CDR2 ANQGSEA. This CDR3 has 13 amino acids. J lost 5 bases, V lost 4 bases, and 7 bases had no gene match. The CDR3 region has the DNA TGCAGCGTTGGACAGGGTGGTTTTACTGAAGCTTTCTTT. It encodes CSVGQGGFTEAFF.

The sample holds a few counts of this clone. The V and J genes are TRBV10-3 and TRBJ1-5; D ambiguous. The CDR3 is 13 amino acids. Trimming took off 10 bases at V and 7 bases at J, with 17 bases between the two ends. Germline CDR1 and CDR2: ENHRY and SYGVKD. CDR3 protein: CASRKADGQPQHF. CDR3 nucleotide sequence: TGTGCCAGCAGAAAGGCCGATGGACAGCCCCAGCATTTT.

The chain recombines TRBV7-6 with TRBJ2-2; TRBD2 agrees at 7 bases. Germline loops: CDR1 SGHVS, CDR2 FNYEAQ. CDR3 length: 16 residues. With 4 bases clipped from V and 2 bases from J, the junction kept 7 bases outside the gene matches. CDR3 nucleotides: TGTGCCAGCAGCTCCGGGCTAGCGGTTAACACCGGGGAGCTGTTTTTT. It is translated as CASSSGLAVNTGELFF.

This chain connects TRBV6-1 to TRBJ1-2; possible D gene TRBD1, 5 bases. This CDR3 region has 12 residues. Trimming cost V 5 bases and J 8 bases, with 12 bases left between them. The germline gives CDR1 MNHNS, CDR2 SASEGT. This CDR3 is CASSLGGDGYTF. The DNA for the CDR3 is TGTGCCAGCAGTCTCGGAGGGGACGGCTACACCTTC.

The chain links TRBV5-1 to TRBJ2-7, with a weak D call TRBD2 (6 bases). The ends were cut back, 4 bases at V and 4 bases at J, with 12 bases in the middle. CDR1 SGHRS and CDR2 YFSETQ come from the germline V gene. CDR3 length: 13 residues. The CDR3 protein is CASSPSGGYEQYF. The CDR3 DNA sequence: TGCGCCAGCAGCCCGAGCGGAGGGTACGAGCAGTACTTC.

This chain's CDR3 is CASSEDINTGELFF. As DNA, the CDR3 is TGTGCCAGCAGCGAGGACATTAACACCGGGGAGCTGTTTTTT. The chain combines TRBV7-3 with TRBJ2-2; a possible D gene is TRBD1 (5 bases). The V gene's germline CDR1 is SGHTA and CDR2 FQGTGA. The V end lost 5 bases, the J end lost 2 bases, and 9 bases lay between the germline ends. The CDR3 is 14 amino acids. Complete variable domain (other parts from reference TRBV7-3 and TRBJ2-2): GAGVSQTPSNKVTEKGKYVELRCDPISGHTALYWYRQSLGQGPEFLIYFQGTGAADDSGLPNDRFFAVRPEGSVSTLKIQRTERGDSAVYLCASSEDINTGELFFGEGSRLTVL.

Only one count was recorded for this clone. The J gene is TRBJ1-2, the V gene TRBV11-1; possible D gene TRBD1, 5 bases. The CDR3 runs to 15 residues. V lost 3 bases to trimming and J lost 4 bases, with 15 bases between them. CDR1 SGHAT and CDR2 FQDESV come from the germline V gene (reference sequence). The CDR3 protein is CASSFGGAHGYGYTF. In DNA form, the CDR3 reads TGTGCCAGCAGCTTTGGTGGGGCGCACGGCTATGGCTACACCTTC.